This TCR beta chain emerged from a study of T cell changes during pregnancy in multiple sclerosis (dated by TCRdb to between 2018 and 2021). In terms of the full investigation: The study examined how the T cell repertoire changed over the course of pregnancy in women with multiple sclerosis.

Remarks on this clone: It lacks a known antigen. No much larger clonotype is one base removed from it; base qualities were not supplied.

Library preparation used the immunoSEQ multiplex PCR assay. This immuneACCESS table, as held by TCRdb, lists in-frame sequences with V and J called but not all clones. Of the missing ones, under half trace to an unresolved V gene in checked studies; the others have no known cause. The sample includes about 33,000 clones, with roughly nine tenths observed a single time. Around 2.8% of the sample rests with the top ten. Inclusive of the bounding cysteine and phenylalanine, the CDR3 is 14 residues long. Solely the CDR3 DNA is kept, with 42 bases framed from the first base. The germline V gene (reference sequence) specifies LNHDA as CDR1 and SQIVND as CDR2. V loses 3 bases, J loses 4 bases, and the germline ends lie 11 bases apart.

The sample in question was CD4+ T cells from peripheral blood mononuclear cells, obtained in the third trimester of pregnancy. The sequence derives from a female donor in good health, enrolled as a control in a pregnancy study. Rearrangement joined TRBV19 to TRBJ2-3; TRBD1 is perhaps the D gene, given 5 matching bases. The DNA reads TGTGCCAGTAGTATTAATCCCAGGGCAGATACGCAGTATTTT. Translated, this gives CASSINPRADTQYF.